The rows below give T cell receptor beta chains drawn from one sample of a study of blood T cell repertoires in COVID-19. Sequencing was performed with immunoSEQ multiplex PCR; in TCRdb, only in-frame clones are kept and a portion is missing. Of under 300,000 clones in the sample, 80% to 85% are singletons; the top ten hold 2.5% to 3%. The sequencing input was peripheral blood. Receptors originate from a woman in her sixties with active or convalescent COVID-19. Both conserved end residues are part of each CDR3. The D gene is left open where the match is weak. Only some rows state a clone size, as once, few, many or a class for expanded clones.

len	abundance	j_gene	d_gene	v_gene	CDR3aa	CDR3nt
13	once	TRBJ1-5	NA	TRBV4-3	CASSQGVNQPQHF	TGCGCCAGCAGCCAGGGCGTAAATCAGCCCCAGCATTTT
15	NA	TRBJ2-2	NA	TRBV7-9	CASSLAGVNTGELFF	TGTGCCAGCAGCTTAGCAGGGGTGAACACCGGGGAGCTGTTTTTT
16	NA	TRBJ2-1	TRBD1	TRBV2	CASTESGQGSYNEQFF	TGTGCCAGCACCGAATCGGGACAGGGAAGCTACAATGAGCAGTTCTTC
17	NA	TRBJ2-3	NA	TRBV5-8	CASSFYSSSGVSDTQYF	TGTGCCAGCAGCTTTTATTCGTCTTCAGGGGTGTCAGATACGCAGTATTTT
15	NA	TRBJ2-5	NA	TRBV9	CASSPGGRTIETQYF	TGTGCCAGCAGCCCAGGAGGGAGGACGATAGAGACCCAGTACTTC
15	NA	TRBJ2-2	TRBD2	TRBV7-2	CASSPLSGKYGELFF	TGTGCCAGCAGCCCACTTAGCGGGAAATACGGGGAGCTGTTTTTT
14	NA	TRBJ2-2	NA	TRBV6-5	CASSPEGAVGELFF	TGTGCCAGCAGCCCCGAAGGGGCCGTCGGGGAGCTGTTTTTT
17	few	TRBJ2-3	NA	TRBV6-1	CASSEREGAPSTDTQYF	TGTGCCAGCAGTGAAAGGGAAGGGGCACCTAGCACAGATACGCAGTATTTT
16	NA	TRBJ2-2	NA	TRBV2	CASSEVGGGNTGELFF	TGTGCCAGCAGTGAAGTGGGAGGGGGGAACACCGGGGAGCTGTTTTTT
15	NA	TRBJ1-4	NA	TRBV6-5	CASSYFRGTYEKLFF	TGTGCCAGCAGTTACTTCAGGGGTACTTATGAAAAACTGTTTTTT
17	NA	TRBJ2-1	NA	TRBV12-5	CASGLASLRLSYNEQFF	TGTGCTAGTGGTTTGGCCTCCCTTCGACTTTCTTACAATGAGCAGTTCTTC
16	few	TRBJ1-6	NA	TRBV27	CASSLGGSIDNSPLHF	TGTGCCAGCAGTTTAGGGGGGTCGATAGATAATTCACCCCTCCACTTT
14	NA	TRBJ1-1	NA	TRBV4-3	CASSQDSRGTEAFF	TGCGCCAGCAGCCAAGATTCCAGGGGCACTGAAGCTTTCTTT
17	NA	TRBJ2-3	TRBD2	TRBV3-1/TRBV3-2	CASSQGFERGGADTQYF	TGTGCCAGCAGCCAGGGTTTCGAGCGGGGGGGCGCAGATACGCAGTATTTT
13	NA	TRBJ2-5	NA	TRBV11-2	CASSFMRQETQYF	TGTGCCAGCAGCTTTATGAGACAAGAGACCCAGTACTTC
17	NA	TRBJ2-6	TRBD1	TRBV19	CASNKDRAASGANVLTF	TGTGCCAGTAACAAGGACAGGGCGGCCTCTGGGGCCAACGTCCTGACTTTC
20	NA	TRBJ1-5	NA	TRBV6-1	CASSEGLPDRIIISNQPQHF	TGTGCCAGCAGTGAAGGTCTCCCCGACAGGATCATAATTAGCAATCAGCCCCAGCATTTT
13	NA	TRBJ1-2	NA	TRBV18	CASSPAANYGYTF	TGTGCCAGCTCACCTGCAGCTAACTATGGCTACACCTTC
16	NA	TRBJ2-3	TRBD1	TRBV10-3	CAISANGQGAADTQYF	TGTGCCATCAGTGCCAACGGACAGGGGGCGGCAGATACGCAGTATTTT
15	NA	TRBJ1-1	TRBD1	TRBV7-3	CASSLTRTGSSEAFF	TGTGCCAGCAGCTTAACCCGGACAGGGTCGTCTGAAGCTTTCTTT
14	NA	TRBJ2-5	TRBD2	TRBV3-1/TRBV3-2	CASSQAASGGGQYF	TGTGCCAGCAGCCAAGCTGCTAGCGGGGGGGGTCAGTACTTC
15	NA	TRBJ1-1	NA	TRBV5-1	CASSPSVGVDTEAFF	TGCGCCAGCAGCCCATCAGTCGGGGTGGATACTGAAGCTTTCTTT
14	NA	TRBJ2-1	TRBD1	TRBV6-5	CASRLGQGFNEQFF	TGTGCCAGCAGGCTTGGACAGGGGTTCAATGAGCAGTTCTTC
14	NA	TRBJ1-4	TRBD1	TRBV10-3	CAISEDRVIEKLFF	TGTGCCATCAGTGAGGACAGGGTAATCGAAAAACTGTTTTTT
15	NA	TRBJ1-6	TRBD1	TRBV6-4	CASSRTRDRNSPLHF	TGTGCCAGCAGTAGAACCCGGGACAGGAATTCACCCCTCCACTTT
16	once	TRBJ1-3	NA	TRBV24-1	CATSDFRQSSGNTIYF	TGTGCCACCAGTGATTTCCGACAGTCCTCTGGAAACACCATATATTTT
15	NA	TRBJ1-1	NA	TRBV5-4	CASNADLTGPTEAFF	TGTGCCAGCAACGCGGATCTTACGGGTCCAACTGAAGCTTTCTTT
16	NA	TRBJ2-1	NA	TRBV24-1	CATSEAGGRGTDEQFF	TGTGCCACCAGTGAGGCCGGTGGCAGAGGAACCGACGAGCAGTTCTTC
13	NA	TRBJ2-5	TRBD2	TRBV6-2/TRBV6-3	CASSYWGGVGQYF	TGTGCCAGCAGTTACTGGGGAGGGGTCGGCCAGTACTTC
16	NA	TRBJ1-6	NA	TRBV9	CASSADPLTVMSPLHF	TGTGCCAGCAGCGCCGACCCTTTGACTGTTATGTCACCCCTCCACTTT
15	NA	TRBJ1-2	NA	TRBV5-1	CASSFWLGQSYGYTF	TGCGCCAGCAGCTTTTGGTTGGGGCAGAGCTATGGCTACACCTTC
15	NA	TRBJ1-1	NA	TRBV27	CASSFNRVTNTEAFF	TGTGCCAGCAGTTTTAACAGGGTTACGAACACTGAAGCTTTCTTT
17	NA	TRBJ2-2	TRBD2	TRBV7-9	CASSSPPSGGYIGELFF	TGTGCCAGCAGCTCGCCACCTAGCGGGGGGTATATCGGGGAGCTGTTTTTT
14	NA	TRBJ2-3	TRBD1	TRBV10-3	CAISVDRGQDTQYF	TGTGCCATCAGTGTGGACAGGGGGCAAGATACGCAGTATTTT
14	NA	TRBJ2-5	NA	TRBV7-3	CASSIFAGRETQYF	TGTGCCAGCAGTATTTTCGCGGGGAGGGAGACCCAGTACTTC
16	NA	TRBJ2-7	NA	TRBV3-1/TRBV3-2	CASSQGRRVSSYEQYF	TGTGCCAGCAGCCAAGGCCGACGGGTTAGCTCCTACGAGCAGTACTTC